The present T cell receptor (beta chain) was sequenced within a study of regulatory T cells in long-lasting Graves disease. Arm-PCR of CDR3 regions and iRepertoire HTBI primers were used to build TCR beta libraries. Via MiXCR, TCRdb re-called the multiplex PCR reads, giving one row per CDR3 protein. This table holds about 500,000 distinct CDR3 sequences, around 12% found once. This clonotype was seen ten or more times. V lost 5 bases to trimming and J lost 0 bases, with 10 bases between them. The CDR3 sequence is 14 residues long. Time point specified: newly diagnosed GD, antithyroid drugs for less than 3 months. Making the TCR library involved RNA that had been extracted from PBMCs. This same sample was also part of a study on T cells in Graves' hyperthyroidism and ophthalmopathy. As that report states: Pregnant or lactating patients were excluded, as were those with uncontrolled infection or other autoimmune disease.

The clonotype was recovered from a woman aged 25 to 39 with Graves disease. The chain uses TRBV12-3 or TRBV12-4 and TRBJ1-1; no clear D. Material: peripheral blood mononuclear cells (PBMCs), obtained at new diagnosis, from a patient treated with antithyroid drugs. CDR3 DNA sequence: TGTGCCAGCAGTATCAGTTCTTTGAACACTGAAGCTTTCTTT. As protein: CASSISSLNTEAFF.